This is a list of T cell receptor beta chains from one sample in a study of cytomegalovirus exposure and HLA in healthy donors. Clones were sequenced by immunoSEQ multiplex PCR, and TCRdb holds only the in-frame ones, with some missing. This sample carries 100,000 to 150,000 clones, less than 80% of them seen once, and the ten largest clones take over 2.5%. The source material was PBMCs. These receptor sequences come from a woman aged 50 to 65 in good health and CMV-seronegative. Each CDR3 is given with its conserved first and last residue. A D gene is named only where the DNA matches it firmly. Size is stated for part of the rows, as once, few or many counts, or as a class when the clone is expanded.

DNA: TGTGCCATCAGTGAACTTATCGATACGCAGTATTTT; CDR3: CAISELIDTQYF; D: -; J: TRBJ2-3; size: -; V: TRBV10-3
DNA: TGTGCCAGCAGTCTAGCGGGGGCCTACAATGAGCAGTTCTTC; CDR3: CASSLAGAYNEQFF; D: TRBD2; J: TRBJ2-1; size: few; V: TRBV28
DNA: TGTGCCATTAGCGGGAGCTCCTACGAGCAGTACTTC; CDR3: CAISGSSYEQYF; D: TRBD2; J: TRBJ2-7; size: -; V: TRBV10-3
DNA: TGTGCCAGCAGCGTAAGCCTCTACGAGCAGTACTTC; CDR3: CASSVSLYEQYF; D: -; J: TRBJ2-7; size: -; V: TRBV6-1
DNA: TGTGCCAGCAGTTTTGAGGGGGGGCTTAGGAACAATGAGCAGTTCTTC; CDR3: CASSFEGGLRNNEQFF; D: -; J: TRBJ2-1; size: few; V: TRBV28
DNA: TGCGCCAGCAGCCAAATCCGGGACTCGACCTACGAGCAGTACTTC; CDR3: CASSQIRDSTYEQYF; D: -; J: TRBJ2-7; size: few; V: TRBV4-3
DNA: TGCAGCGTTGAAGATCTCCGGGACTCCTCAAGCGGCACAGATACGCAGTATTTT; CDR3: CSVEDLRDSSSGTDTQYF; D: -; J: TRBJ2-3; size: few; V: TRBV29-1
DNA: TGTGCCAGCATCCGCGGGACTAGCGAGCAGTACTTC; CDR3: CASIRGTSEQYF; D: TRBD2; J: TRBJ2-7; size: -; V: TRBV28
DNA: TGTGCCAGCGGCGCGGATAGCAATCAGCCCCAGCATTTT; CDR3: CASGADSNQPQHF; D: -; J: TRBJ1-5; size: -; V: TRBV6-1
DNA: TGTGCCAGCAGTTTATGGCGCGGGCTAGCGGCCACCGGGGAGCTGTTTTTT; CDR3: CASSLWRGLAATGELFF; D: TRBD2; J: TRBJ2-2; size: -; V: TRBV28
DNA: TGTGCCAGCAGCTCAACAGGGCTGGGCTATGGCTACACCTTC; CDR3: CASSSTGLGYGYTF; D: -; J: TRBJ1-2; size: -; V: TRBV28
DNA: TGTGCCAGCAGTTCCGAAAAGACTAGCGGCACCTACAATGAGCAGTTCTTC; CDR3: CASSSEKTSGTYNEQFF; D: TRBD2; J: TRBJ2-1; size: -; V: TRBV28
DNA: TGTGCCAGCAGCGAGACTAGCGGGGAATACAATGAGCAGTTCTTC; CDR3: CASSETSGEYNEQFF; D: TRBD2; J: TRBJ2-1; size: few; V: TRBV6-6
DNA: TGTGCCTGGAGTCTCCCCGAGGCTCGGGGGTACGAGCAGTACTTC; CDR3: CAWSLPEARGYEQYF; D: -; J: TRBJ2-7; size: -; V: TRBV30
DNA: TGTGCCAGCAGCCCCCGGACTAGCGCCGACAATGAGCAGTTCTTC; CDR3: CASSPRTSADNEQFF; D: TRBD2; J: TRBJ2-1; size: -; V: TRBV7-2
DNA: TGTGCCACCAGCAGAGATCAGGCCTATGGCTACACCTTC; CDR3: CATSRDQAYGYTF; D: -; J: TRBJ1-2; size: -; V: TRBV15
DNA: TGTGCCAGCAGTTTTGCCGGGACAGGGTTTGGCTACACCTTC; CDR3: CASSFAGTGFGYTF; D: TRBD1; J: TRBJ1-2; size: -; V: TRBV6-5
DNA: TGTGCCAGCAGTCGAGGACAGGGAAACACCATATATTTT; CDR3: CASSRGQGNTIYF; D: -; J: TRBJ1-3; size: -; V: TRBV11-2
DNA: TGTGCCAGCTCTCTTGGCGGGGTTTACAATGAGCAGTTCTTC; CDR3: CASSLGGVYNEQFF; D: -; J: TRBJ2-1; size: -; V: TRBV6-5
DNA: TGTGCCAGTAGTATCTCCAGGAATAACTACGAGCAGTACTTC; CDR3: CASSISRNNYEQYF; D: -; J: TRBJ2-7; size: once; V: TRBV19
DNA: TGTGCCAGCACCCGGGACAACTCCTACGAGCAGTACTTC; CDR3: CASTRDNSYEQYF; D: -; J: TRBJ2-7; size: -; V: TRBV25-1
DNA: TGTGCCGCGGGACTAGCGGGGACGGAGACCCAGTACTTC; CDR3: CAAGLAGTETQYF; D: TRBD2; J: TRBJ2-5; size: -; V: TRBV19
DNA: TGCGCCAGCAGCCAAGGTCTAGCGGGAGGAACAACTCAGCACTTC; CDR3: CASSQGLAGGTTQHF; D: TRBD2; J: TRBJ2-7; size: few; V: TRBV4-3
DNA: TGTGCCATCAGTGAGTCTAGGGGACAAGGGGACAATGAGCAGTTCTTC; CDR3: CAISESRGQGDNEQFF; D: -; J: TRBJ2-1; size: -; V: TRBV10-3
DNA: TGTGCCAGCAGCTTGTGGACAGGGGGGTATGGGGAGACCCAGTACTTC; CDR3: CASSLWTGGYGETQYF; D: TRBD1; J: TRBJ2-5; size: few; V: TRBV5-6
DNA: TGTGCCAGCAGTTACCCGGGGACTGGGGCCAACGTCCTGACTTTC; CDR3: CASSYPGTGANVLTF; D: -; J: TRBJ2-6; size: -; V: TRBV28
DNA: TGTGCCAGCAGCTTAGCGGGGAACACTGAAGCTTTCTTT; CDR3: CASSLAGNTEAFF; D: -; J: TRBJ1-1; size: -; V: TRBV5-4
DNA: TGTGCCAGCAGCGTTGAAACAGGGCTGAACACTGAAGCTTTCTTT; CDR3: CASSVETGLNTEAFF; D: -; J: TRBJ1-1; size: -; V: TRBV7-2
DNA: TGTGCCAGCAGTTTGGGGCAGGCCGGCGAGCAGTACTTC; CDR3: CASSLGQAGEQYF; D: -; J: TRBJ2-7; size: -; V: TRBV28
DNA: TGTGCCAGCAGCGAGAGGACAGGGTGGGCAGATACGCAGTATTTT; CDR3: CASSERTGWADTQYF; D: TRBD1; J: TRBJ2-3; size: once; V: TRBV9
DNA: TGTGCCAGCAGTGAACAGGGGCCAACTCTGAACACTGAAGCTTTCTTT; CDR3: CASSEQGPTLNTEAFF; D: TRBD1; J: TRBJ1-1; size: -; V: TRBV28
DNA: TGCGCCAGCAGCCTCGGACTAGGGCCTAGCACAGATACGCAGTATTTT; CDR3: CASSLGLGPSTDTQYF; D: TRBD2; J: TRBJ2-3; size: -; V: TRBV5-1
DNA: TGTGCCAGCAGCTTACGGGGGGCGGGGTCCTACAATGAGCAGTTCTTC; CDR3: CASSLRGAGSYNEQFF; D: -; J: TRBJ2-1; size: -; V: TRBV7-3
DNA: TGTGCCAGCAGCTTAAATAGCGGGAGTGGGGATGAGCAGTTCTTC; CDR3: CASSLNSGSGDEQFF; D: TRBD2; J: TRBJ2-1; size: -; V: TRBV11-1
DNA: TGTGCCAGTAGTGTACAGGGGGCAGCTAATGAAAAACTGTTTTTT; CDR3: CASSVQGAANEKLFF; D: TRBD1; J: TRBJ1-4; size: -; V: TRBV19
DNA: TGTGCCTGGAGAAACAGGATTAACACTGAAGCTTTCTTT; CDR3: CAWRNRINTEAFF; D: -; J: TRBJ1-1; size: -; V: TRBV30
DNA: TGTGCCAGCAGCTTACTAGCGTACCAAGAGACCCAGTACTTC; CDR3: CASSLLAYQETQYF; D: TRBD2; J: TRBJ2-5; size: few; V: TRBV6-6
DNA: TGTGCCAGCAGTGCTCTAGCGGGAGGTACAGATACGCAGTATTTT; CDR3: CASSALAGGTDTQYF; D: TRBD2; J: TRBJ2-3; size: once; V: TRBV6-4
DNA: TGTGCCAGCAGCAAAGAAGCTAAACACAGTACGCAGCCCCAGCATTTT; CDR3: CASSKEAKHSTQPQHF; D: -; J: TRBJ1-5; size: -; V: TRBV21-1
DNA: TGTGCCAGCAGCTCACGACTAGCGGGGAAGAATGAGCAGTTCTTC; CDR3: CASSSRLAGKNEQFF; D: TRBD2; J: TRBJ2-1; size: once; V: TRBV7-9
DNA: TGTGCCAGCAGCTCGAGGGGACAGTCTGAAGCTTTCTTT; CDR3: CASSSRGQSEAFF; D: TRBD1; J: TRBJ1-1; size: -; V: TRBV7-2
DNA: TGCGCCAGCACTAGGTCGAACACTGAAGCTTTCTTT; CDR3: CASTRSNTEAFF; D: -; J: TRBJ1-1; size: few; V: TRBV10-2
DNA: TGTGCCAGCAGCTTGGATTCTCAGTACGAGCAGTACTTC; CDR3: CASSLDSQYEQYF; D: -; J: TRBJ2-7; size: -; V: TRBV5-4
DNA: TGCGCCAGCAGTGACTTCCCTGCCGTCTTCGGGGGCCAAGAGACCCAGTACTTC; CDR3: CASSDFPAVFGGQETQYF; D: -; J: TRBJ2-5; size: -; V: TRBV10-1
DNA: TGTGCCAGCAGCCGCTCGAACACAGTAGCTTTCTTT; CDR3: CASSRSNTVAFF; D: -; J: TRBJ1-1; size: -; V: TRBV11-2
DNA: TGTGCCTCTAGCAGTCGGCAGTCTGAAGCTTTCTTT; CDR3: CASSSRQSEAFF; D: -; J: TRBJ1-1; size: -; V: TRBV9
DNA: TGTGCCAGTAGCAGATATTCAGATCGGGGACAGGGGGGGGCCAACGTCCTGACTTTC; CDR3: CASSRYSDRGQGGANVLTF; D: TRBD1; J: TRBJ2-6; size: -; V: TRBV19
DNA: TGTGCCAGCAGTAAAGAAGCAGGGGGCACTGAAGCTTTCTTT; CDR3: CASSKEAGGTEAFF; D: TRBD1; J: TRBJ1-1; size: few; V: TRBV28
DNA: TGTGCCAGCAGCGAGGAGGGAGCCGGGGAGCTGTTTTTT; CDR3: CASSEEGAGELFF; D: -; J: TRBJ2-2; size: few; V: TRBV9
DNA: TGTGCCAGCAGCTTAAACTCGGATACGCAGTATTTT; CDR3: CASSLNSDTQYF; D: -; J: TRBJ2-3; size: -; V: TRBV11-2
DNA: TGTGCCATCAGGTCGGGAGTGGCTAGGGAGCAGTACTTC; CDR3: CAIRSGVAREQYF; D: -; J: TRBJ2-7; size: few; V: TRBV10-3
DNA: TGCAGCGCCACCCTGACAGGGGGCGATGAAGCTTTCTTT; CDR3: CSATLTGGDEAFF; D: TRBD1; J: TRBJ1-1; size: -; V: TRBV29-1
DNA: TGTGCCAGCAGCGTCACAGGGATTTGGTCCGGGGAGCTGTTTTTT; CDR3: CASSVTGIWSGELFF; D: -; J: TRBJ2-2; size: few; V: TRBV5-4
DNA: TGTGCCAGCAGTGAGGGGGGGGGCGATTATGAAAAACTGTTTTTT; CDR3: CASSEGGGDYEKLFF; D: -; J: TRBJ1-4; size: -; V: TRBV2